This T cell receptor (beta chain) came from a study of control samples from healthy donors and cancer patients. This CDR3 is built from 14 residues. V lost 4 bases to trimming and J lost 5 bases, with 15 bases between them. Germline CDR1 reads MNHNY; CDR2 reads SVGAGI (reference sequence). Sequencing used immunoSEQ multiplex PCR; TCRdb keeps in-frame clones, though not all of them. The sample includes 150,000 to 200,000 clones, 85% to 90% of them seen just once. The rearrangement joins TRBV6-6 to TRBJ2-7; D is unresolved. Sequencing input: blood. The receptor was isolated from a man aged 25 to 45 in good health. The CDR3 region has the DNA TGTGCCAGCAGTTTTTCTAGGGATAGGGACGAGCAGTACTTC. It specifies CASSFSRDRDEQYF.